This T cell receptor (beta chain) was identified in a study of blood T cell repertoires in COVID-19 (dated by TCRdb to 2019 to 2021). Broadly, across the study: Collaborator samples came from the United States, Italy and Spain and covered acute and convalescent phases of COVID-19. The prospective study material was composed of cDNA or gDNA derived from T cells, B-cell-depleted T cells, or PBMCs. Subjects who had been exposed to COVID-19, were actively infected with it, or had recovered from it provided the deeply sampled blood TCRbeta repertoires that made up the dataset. The repertoires were released in a freely available public database intended as a resource for research on the immune response to SARS-CoV-2. Samples came from the ongoing ImmuneRACE study (first 160 participants) plus 1,254 subjects from 6 global collaborators. Nearly every sample came with metadata listing a de-identified subject ID, COVID-19 status, age in years and sex. Where available, HLA class I and class II types were obtained from metadata supplied by the sample provider rather than from assay-based typing. Overall results and qualifications from the work: Clinical and demographic metadata were provided uncurated, with the amount varying by source and participant.

The germline V gene specifies ENHRY as CDR1 and SYGVKD as CDR2. Trimming leaves V shorter by 6 bases and J shorter by 5 bases, with the junction holding 6 bases beyond the gene matches. CDR3 length: 13 amino acids, cysteine to phenylalanine. Just the 39-base CDR3 DNA is kept, in frame starting at base 1. TCRbeta CDR3 regions were amplified from genomic DNA using the immunoSEQ Assay, a bias-controlled multiplex PCR. In the paper's pipeline: Within the assay, amplification of reference gene primers was used to estimate how many nucleated cells each sample contained. To quantify the absolute abundance of each unique TCRbeta CDR3 rearrangement, sequence reads were collapsed and filtered. For each sample, productive Simpson clonality was calculated as the square root of Simpson's diversity index across productive rearrangements. Imported from immuneACCESS, the table was reduced by TCRdb to in-frame sequences with V and J called. These copies leave out some clones; in studies compared against another copy, an unresolved V gene accounts for under half, and the cause of the remainder is not known. That table gives V, J and clone size, and the DNA gave D and trimming. The sample includes some 120,000 clones, with around 86% observed a single time. The top ten constitute around 18% of the sample.

Another Seattle source contributed samples from volunteer blood donors who had recovered from COVID-19. Whole blood was collected in K2EDTA tubes by collaborating institutions according to the institutions' own protocols. For TCRbeta analysis, collaborators shipped samples as frozen whole blood, isolated PBMCs, or DNA extracted from either of those sample types. Note on this clone: Its antigen target is currently unknown. No base-level quality is on record; no much larger clone is a single base apart.

This receptor was identified in a woman aged 50 to 60 who had recovered from COVID-19. The chain joins TRBV10-3 to TRBJ1-1, with 7 junctional bases fitting TRBD1. Sample: peripheral blood. CDR3 loop: CAIRGDRETEAFF. The DNA sequence follows: TGTGCCATCAGAGGTGACAGGGAGACTGAAGCTTTCTTT.